Reported below is one TCR beta chain. TCRdb keeps only in-frame clones here, not all; method: immunoSEQ multiplex PCR. The sample yields roughly 60,000 clones, nearly 90% seen once. This record comes from a study of technical replicates of blood from a handful of donors. Deletions cut 1 base from V and 0 bases from J, with 7 bases between. This CDR3 is built from 15 residues. The germline V gene encodes CDR1 SNHLY and CDR2 FYNNEI. The sample was PBMCs. This chain connects TRBV2 to TRBJ1-3; maybe TRBD1 (6 bases). The source is a human donor in good health. Some clones in this sample may be carry-over from other donors' samples. Here the CDR3 reads CASSEGQASGNTIYF. The CDR3, as DNA: TGTGCCAGCAGTGAAGGACAGGCCTCTGGAAACACCATATATTTT.